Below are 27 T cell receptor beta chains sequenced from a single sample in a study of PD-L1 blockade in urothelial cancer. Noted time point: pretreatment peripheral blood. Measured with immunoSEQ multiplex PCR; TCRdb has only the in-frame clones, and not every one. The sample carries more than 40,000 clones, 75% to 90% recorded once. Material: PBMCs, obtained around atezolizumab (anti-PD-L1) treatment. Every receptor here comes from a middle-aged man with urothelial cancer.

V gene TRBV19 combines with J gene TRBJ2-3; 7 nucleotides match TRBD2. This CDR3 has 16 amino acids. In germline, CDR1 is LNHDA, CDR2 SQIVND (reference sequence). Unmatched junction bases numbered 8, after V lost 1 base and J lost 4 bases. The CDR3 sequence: CASSIVGREKADTQYF. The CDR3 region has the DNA TGTGCCAGTAGTATAGTAGGGCGGGAGAAAGCAGATACGCAGTATTTT.

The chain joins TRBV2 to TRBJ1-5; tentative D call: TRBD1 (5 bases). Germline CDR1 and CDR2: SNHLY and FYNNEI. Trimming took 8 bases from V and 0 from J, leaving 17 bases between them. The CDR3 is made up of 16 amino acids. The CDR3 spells CASRQTVRSSNQPQHF. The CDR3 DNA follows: TGTGCCAGCCGCCAGACAGTTAGATCTAGCAATCAGCCCCAGCATTTT.

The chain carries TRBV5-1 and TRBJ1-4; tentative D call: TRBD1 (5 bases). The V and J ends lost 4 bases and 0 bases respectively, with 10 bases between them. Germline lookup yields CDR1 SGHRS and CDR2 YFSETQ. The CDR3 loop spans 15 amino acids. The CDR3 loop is CASSPRGTTNEKLFF. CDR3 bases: TGCGCCAGCAGCCCAAGGGGAACAACTAATGAAAAACTGTTTTTT. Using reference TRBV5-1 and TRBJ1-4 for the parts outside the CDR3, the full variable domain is KAGVTQTPRYLIKTRGQQVTLSCSPISGHRSVSWYQQTPGQGLQFLFEYFSETQRNKGNFPGRFSGRQFSNSRSEMNVSTLELGDSALYLCASSPRGTTNEKLFFGSGTQLSVL.

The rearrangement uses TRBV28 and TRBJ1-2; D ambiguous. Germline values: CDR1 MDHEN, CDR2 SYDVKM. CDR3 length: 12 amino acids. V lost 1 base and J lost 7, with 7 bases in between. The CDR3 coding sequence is TGTGCCAGCAGTTTATCTGTCCCTGGCTACACCTTC. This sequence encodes CASSLSVPGYTF.

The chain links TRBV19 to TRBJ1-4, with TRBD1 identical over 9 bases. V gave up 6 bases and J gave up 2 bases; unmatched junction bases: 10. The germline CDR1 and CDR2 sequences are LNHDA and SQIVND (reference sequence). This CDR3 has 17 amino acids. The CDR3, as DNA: TGTGCCAGTAGCAGCTCTACAGGGGGCTCGACTAATGAAAAACTGTTTTTT. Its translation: CASSSSTGGSTNEKLFF.

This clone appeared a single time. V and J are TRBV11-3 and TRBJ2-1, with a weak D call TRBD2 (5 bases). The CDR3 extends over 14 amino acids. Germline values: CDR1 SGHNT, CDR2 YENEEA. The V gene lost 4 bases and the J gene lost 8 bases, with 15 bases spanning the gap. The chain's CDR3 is CASSSLAGRDEQFF. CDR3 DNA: TGTGCCAGCAGCTCGCTAGCAGGACGGGATGAGCAGTTCTTC.

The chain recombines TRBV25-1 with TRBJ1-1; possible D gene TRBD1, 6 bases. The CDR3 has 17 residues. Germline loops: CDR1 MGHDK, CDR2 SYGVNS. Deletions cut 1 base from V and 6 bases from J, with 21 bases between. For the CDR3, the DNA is TGTGCCAGCAGTGAATTTGGGGGCTCTTCTTCGCTGGCTGAAGCTTTCTTT. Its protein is CASSEFGGSSSLAEAFF.

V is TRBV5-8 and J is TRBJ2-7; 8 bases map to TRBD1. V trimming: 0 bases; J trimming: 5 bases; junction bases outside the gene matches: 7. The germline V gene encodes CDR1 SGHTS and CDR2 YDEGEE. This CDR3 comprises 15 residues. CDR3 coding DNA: TGTGCCAGCAGCTTGGATGGGGACAGGTTCAACGAGCAGTACTTC. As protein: CASSLDGDRFNEQYF.

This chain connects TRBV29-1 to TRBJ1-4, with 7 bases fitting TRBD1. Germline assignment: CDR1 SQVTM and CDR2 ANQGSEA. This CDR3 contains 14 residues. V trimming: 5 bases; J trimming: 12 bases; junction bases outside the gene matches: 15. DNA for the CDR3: TGCAGCGTTTGGGGCGGAACAGGGGAAGGAGAACTGTTTTTT. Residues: CSVWGGTGEGELFF.

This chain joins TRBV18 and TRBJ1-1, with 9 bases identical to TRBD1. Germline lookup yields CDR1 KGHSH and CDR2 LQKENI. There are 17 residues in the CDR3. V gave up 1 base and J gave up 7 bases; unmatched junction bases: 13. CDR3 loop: CASSPLNSYRGQGEAFF. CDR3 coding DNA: TGTGCCAGCTCACCACTAAACTCCTACAGGGGGCAGGGTGAAGCTTTCTTT.

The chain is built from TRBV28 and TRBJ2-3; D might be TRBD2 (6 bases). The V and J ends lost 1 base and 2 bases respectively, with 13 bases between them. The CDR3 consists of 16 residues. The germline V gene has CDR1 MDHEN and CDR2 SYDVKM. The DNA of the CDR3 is TGTGCCAGCAGTTTATTTGGGGGGTTATACACAGATACGCAGTATTTT. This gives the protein CASSLFGGLYTDTQYF.

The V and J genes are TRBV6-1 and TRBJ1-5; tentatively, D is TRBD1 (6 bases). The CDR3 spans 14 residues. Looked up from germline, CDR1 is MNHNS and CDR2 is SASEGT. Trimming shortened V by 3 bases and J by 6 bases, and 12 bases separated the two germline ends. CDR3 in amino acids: CASSDRGDGQPQHF. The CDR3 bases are TGTGCCAGCAGTGACAGGGGAGACGGTCAGCCCCAGCATTTT.

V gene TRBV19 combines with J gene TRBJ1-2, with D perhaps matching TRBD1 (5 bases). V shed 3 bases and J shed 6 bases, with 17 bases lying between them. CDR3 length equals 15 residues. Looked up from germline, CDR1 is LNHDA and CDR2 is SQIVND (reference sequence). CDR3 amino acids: CASSIQGRDWDGYTF. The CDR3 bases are TGTGCCAGTAGTATCCAGGGTAGGGACTGGGATGGCTACACCTTC.

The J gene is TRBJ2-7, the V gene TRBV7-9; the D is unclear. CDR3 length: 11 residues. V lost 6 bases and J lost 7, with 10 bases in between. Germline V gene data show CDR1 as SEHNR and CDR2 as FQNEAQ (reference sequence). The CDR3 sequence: CASRLMEEQYF. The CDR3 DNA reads TGTGCCAGCAGACTAATGGAGGAGCAGTACTTC.

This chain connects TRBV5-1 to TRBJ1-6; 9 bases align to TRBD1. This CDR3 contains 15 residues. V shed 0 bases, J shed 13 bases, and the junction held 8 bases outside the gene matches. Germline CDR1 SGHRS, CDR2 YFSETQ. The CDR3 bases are TGCGCCAGCAGCTTGGAGGGACAGGGATTTTTGCCCCTCCACTTT. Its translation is CASSLEGQGFLPLHF.

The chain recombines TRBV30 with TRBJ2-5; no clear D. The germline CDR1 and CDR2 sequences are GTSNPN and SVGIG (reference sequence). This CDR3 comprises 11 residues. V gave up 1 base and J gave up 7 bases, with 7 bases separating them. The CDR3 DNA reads TGTGCCTGGAGTGGGCCTCGGACCCAGTACTTC. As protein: CAWSGPRTQYF.

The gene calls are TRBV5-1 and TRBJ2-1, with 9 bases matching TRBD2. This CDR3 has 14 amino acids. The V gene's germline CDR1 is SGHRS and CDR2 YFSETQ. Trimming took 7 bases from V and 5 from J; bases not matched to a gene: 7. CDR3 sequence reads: CASRRTSVNNEQFF. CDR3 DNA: TGCGCCAGCCGCCGGACTAGCGTAAACAATGAGCAGTTCTTC.

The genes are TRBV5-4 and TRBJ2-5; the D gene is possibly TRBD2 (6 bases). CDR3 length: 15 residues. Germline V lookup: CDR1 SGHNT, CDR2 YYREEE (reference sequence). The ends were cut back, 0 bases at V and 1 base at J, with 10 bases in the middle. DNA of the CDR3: TGTGCCAGCAGCTTGGCGGGACTGTTCCAAGAGACCCAGTACTTC. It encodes CASSLAGLFQETQYF.

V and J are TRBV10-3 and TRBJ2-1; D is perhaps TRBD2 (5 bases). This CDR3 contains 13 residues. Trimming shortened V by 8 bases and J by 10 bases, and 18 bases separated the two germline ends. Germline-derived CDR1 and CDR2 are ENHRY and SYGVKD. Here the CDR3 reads CAIEGNELGEQFF. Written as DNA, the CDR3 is TGTGCCATCGAGGGTAACGAATTAGGCGAGCAGTTCTTC.

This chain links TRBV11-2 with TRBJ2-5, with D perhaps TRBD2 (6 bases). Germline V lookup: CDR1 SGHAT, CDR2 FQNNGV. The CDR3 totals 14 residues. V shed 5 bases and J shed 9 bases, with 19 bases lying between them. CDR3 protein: CASSLSFVGEAQYF. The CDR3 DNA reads TGTGCCAGCAGCCTTAGTTTTGTAGGGGAGGCCCAGTACTTC.

CDR3 nucleotides: TGTGCCAGCAATTTCGGGGAGAGCTCCTACAATGAGCAGTTCTTC. Translation: CASNFGESSYNEQFF. V is TRBV6-5 and J is TRBJ2-1; tentatively, D is TRBD2 (5 bases). The V and J ends lost 7 bases and 0 bases respectively, with 13 bases between them. Germline V gives CDR1 MNHEY, CDR2 SVGAGI. This CDR3 is 15 amino acids long.

CDR3: CASSVTSGSTDTQYF. In DNA form, the CDR3 reads TGTGCCAGCAGCGTGACTAGCGGGAGCACAGATACGCAGTATTTT. The rearrangement uses TRBV2 and TRBJ2-3, with 10 positions matching TRBD2. Trimming removed 6 bases from V and 0 bases from J; junction bases left unmatched: 3. The CDR3 is 15 residues long. The germline CDR1 and CDR2 sequences are SNHLY and FYNNEI.

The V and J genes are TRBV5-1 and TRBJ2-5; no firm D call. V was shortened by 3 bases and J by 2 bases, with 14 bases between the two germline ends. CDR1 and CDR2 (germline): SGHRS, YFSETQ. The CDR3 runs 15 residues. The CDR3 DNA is TGCGCCAGCAGCTCCTCCGGTGTACGGCAAGAGACCCAGTACTTC. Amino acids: CASSSSGVRQETQYF.

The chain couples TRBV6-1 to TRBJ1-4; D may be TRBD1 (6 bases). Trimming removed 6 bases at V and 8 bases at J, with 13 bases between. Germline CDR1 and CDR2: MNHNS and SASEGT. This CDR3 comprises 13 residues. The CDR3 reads CASRRDNGEKLFF. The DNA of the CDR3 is TGTGCCAGCAGACGGGACAATGGCGAAAAACTGTTTTTT.

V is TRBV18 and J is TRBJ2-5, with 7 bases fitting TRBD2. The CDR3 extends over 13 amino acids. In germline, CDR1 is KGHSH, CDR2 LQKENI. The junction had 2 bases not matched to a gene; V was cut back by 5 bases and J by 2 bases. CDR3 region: CASSKGLQETQYF. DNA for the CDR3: TGTGCCAGCTCAAAGGGACTACAAGAGACCCAGTACTTC.

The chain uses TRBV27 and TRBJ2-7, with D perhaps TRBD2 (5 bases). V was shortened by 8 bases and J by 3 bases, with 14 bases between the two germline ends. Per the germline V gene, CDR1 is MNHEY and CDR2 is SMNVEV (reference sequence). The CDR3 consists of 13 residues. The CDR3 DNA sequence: TGTGCCAGCCCCCAACTAGGAGGCTACGAGCAGTACGTC. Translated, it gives CASPQLGGYEQYV.

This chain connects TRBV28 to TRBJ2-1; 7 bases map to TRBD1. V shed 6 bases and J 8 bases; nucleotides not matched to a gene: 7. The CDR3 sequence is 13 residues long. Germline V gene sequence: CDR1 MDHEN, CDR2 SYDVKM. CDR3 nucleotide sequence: TGTGCCAGCAGGAAACAGGGGTTATATGAGCAGTTCTTC. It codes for CASRKQGLYEQFF.